One and the same sample provided the 24 T cell receptor beta chains below, sequenced in a study of shared clonotypes between healthy human individuals. Here immunoSEQ multiplex PCR was the method, and the copy in TCRdb shows in-frame clones only, minus some. The data show 1,100,000 or so clones, with roughly 74% seen just once and about 0.52% held by the top ten. Input material: memory CD4+ T cells from PBMCs. The subset was: CD45RA-negative fraction. These receptors were taken from a man between 18 and 29 years old in good health. Some clones in this sample may be carry-over from other donors' samples.

In regard to this clone: Other nucleotide sequences in the sample specify the same CDR3. The chain combines TRBV28 with TRBJ1-5; D gene uncertain. This CDR3 comprises 11 residues. With 5 bases removed from V and 8 bases from J, the gap between germline ends came to 7 bases. CDR1 and CDR2 from the germline V gene are MDHEN and SYDVKM. Here the CDR3 reads CASSAHEPQHF. CDR3 in DNA: TGTGCCAGCAGTGCCCACGAGCCCCAGCATTTT. The complete variable domain, with remaining parts taken from reference TRBV28 and TRBJ1-5, reads DVKVTQSSRYLVKRTGEKVFLECVQDMDHENMFWYRQDPGLGLRLIYFSYDVKMKEKGDIPEGYSVSREKKERFSLILESASTNQTSMYLCASSAHEPQHFGDGTRLSIL.

The chain is built from TRBV2 and TRBJ2-7; D not resolved. CDR3 length: 13 amino acids. Germline CDR1 SNHLY, CDR2 FYNNEI. The ends were cut back, 5 bases at V and 8 bases at J, with 16 bases in the middle. This CDR3 is CASSPDVSRKQYF. DNA for the CDR3: TGTGCCAGCAGTCCAGACGTGTCCCGAAAGCAGTACTTC. Complete variable domain (other parts from reference TRBV2 and TRBJ2-7): EPEVTQTPSHQVTQMGQEVILRCVPISNHLYFYWYRQILGQKVEFLVSFYNNEISEKSEIFDDQFSVERPDGSNFTLKIRSTKLEDSAMYFCASSPDVSRKQYFGPGTRLTVT.

This clone was seen a few times. This chain links TRBV5-1 with TRBJ2-2; no definite D call. From germline, CDR1 is SGHRS and CDR2 YFSETQ. This CDR3 comprises 14 residues. The V and J ends lost 1 base and 3 bases respectively, with 7 bases between them. The CDR3 protein is CASSLFGDTGELFF. As DNA, the CDR3 is TGCGCCAGCAGCTTGTTTGGGGACACCGGGGAGCTGTTTTTT. Drawing the rest from reference TRBV5-1 and TRBJ2-2, the complete variable domain is KAGVTQTPRYLIKTRGQQVTLSCSPISGHRSVSWYQQTPGQGLQFLFEYFSETQRNKGNFPGRFSGRQFSNSRSEMNVSTLELGDSALYLCASSLFGDTGELFFGEGSRLTVL.

V gene TRBV28 combines with J gene TRBJ1-4, with TRBD1 as a possible D gene (5 bases). Trimming took 6 bases from V and 2 from J, leaving 10 bases between them. CDR3 length: 14 amino acids. CDR1 is MDHEN and CDR2 is SYDVKM in the germline V gene. The CDR3 is CASSQGGTNEKLFF. CDR3 DNA: TGTGCCAGCAGCCAGGGTGGCACTAATGAAAAACTGTTTTTT.

This clone was counted between two and nine times. The same CDR3 also results from other DNA sequences found in this sample. This chain connects TRBV18 to TRBJ2-5; 11 bases are shared with TRBD1. The trim removed 6 bases at V and 4 bases at J, leaving 7 bases unmatched. CDR1 is KGHSH and CDR2 is LQKENI in the germline V gene. This CDR3 comprises 15 residues. Here the CDR3 reads CASSPPGQGGETQYF. The DNA for the CDR3 is TGTGCCAGCTCGCCCCCGGGACAGGGGGGAGAGACCCAGTACTTC.

The CDR3 coding sequence is TGTGCCAGCAGCGAGCGCACCGGGACCCATGGTACCACAGATACGCAGTATTTT. Translated, it gives CASSERTGTHGTTDTQYF. The V gene is TRBV9, the J gene TRBJ2-3, with D perhaps being TRBD1 or TRBD2 (5 bases each). The CDR3 consists of 18 residues. Trimming removed 3 bases from V and 2 bases from J, with 22 bases in between. Per the germline V gene, CDR1 is SGDLS and CDR2 is YYNGEE.

The chain has TRBV4-3 and TRBJ2-1, with a weak D call TRBD1 (8 bases). Germline assignment: CDR1 LGHNA and CDR2 YSLEER. This CDR3 has 15 amino acids. The ends were cut back, 4 bases at V and 4 bases at J, with 14 bases in the middle. CDR3 loop: CASSPGQGGYNEQFF. The CDR3 region has the DNA TGCGCCAGCAGCCCAGGACAGGGAGGGTACAATGAGCAGTTCTTC.

This clone was counted ten times or more. The chain joins TRBV7-2 to TRBJ2-5; D unclear. CDR1 is SGHTA, CDR2 FQGNSA, per germline. The CDR3 contains 14 residues. Trimming took off 0 bases at V and 4 bases at J, with 9 bases between the two ends. The CDR3, as DNA: TGTGCCAGCAGCTTAGCGCTTCTTTTAGAGACCCAGTACTTC. It codes for CASSLALLLETQYF. Combining the CDR3 with reference TRBV7-2 and TRBJ2-5 gives the whole variable domain GAGVSQSPSNKVTEKGKDVELRCDPISGHTALYWYRQSLGQGLEFLIYFQGNSAPDKSGLPSDRFSAERTGGSVSTLTIQRTQQEDSAVYLCASSLALLLETQYFGPGTRLLVL.

The rearrangement uses TRBV5-1 and TRBJ2-5; possible D gene TRBD1, 6 bases. Germline CDR1 reads SGHRS; CDR2 reads YFSETQ. The V end lost 0 bases, the J end lost 4 bases, and 13 bases lay between the germline ends. This CDR3 has 15 amino acids. The CDR3 coding sequence is TGCGCCAGCAGCTTGGCCGGCAGGGGTTCAGAGACCCAGTACTTC. Amino acid sequence: CASSLAGRGSETQYF. Drawing the rest from reference TRBV5-1 and TRBJ2-5, the complete variable domain is KAGVTQTPRYLIKTRGQQVTLSCSPISGHRSVSWYQQTPGQGLQFLFEYFSETQRNKGNFPGRFSGRQFSNSRSEMNVSTLELGDSALYLCASSLAGRGSETQYFGPGTRLLVL.

The V call is TRBV19, the J call TRBJ2-1, with TRBD1 matching over 7 bases. From germline, CDR1 is LNHDA and CDR2 SQIVND (reference sequence). There are 12 residues in the CDR3. V shed 9 bases and J 6 bases; nucleotides not matched to a gene: 5. The CDR3 is CASPDRPNEQFF. The DNA of the CDR3 is TGTGCCAGCCCGGACAGGCCCAATGAGCAGTTCTTC.

The CDR3 is CAWSVAPGEQFF. In DNA form, the CDR3 reads TGTGCCTGGAGTGTAGCCCCCGGTGAGCAGTTCTTC. The chain links TRBV30 to TRBJ2-1; D gene unclear. Germline CDR1 GTSNPN, CDR2 SVGIG (reference sequence). With 0 bases removed from V and 9 bases from J, the gap between germline ends came to 9 bases. CDR3 size: 12 residues. Looking up the rest from reference TRBV30 and TRBJ2-1 gives the full variable domain: SQTIHQWPATLVQPVGSPLSLECTVEGTSNPNLYWYRQAAGRGLQLLFYSVGIGQISSEVPQNLSASRPQDRQFILSSKKLLLSDSGFYLCAWSVAPGEQFFGPGTRLTVL.

The rearrangement links TRBV7-2 to TRBJ1-5; 7 bases fit TRBD1. The CDR3 consists of 15 residues. CDR1 and CDR2 (germline): SGHTA, FQGNSA. The ends lost 5 bases at V and 6 bases at J; junction bases unmatched: 10. This chain's CDR3 is CASSPRQGIGQPQHF. The CDR3 coding sequence is TGTGCCAGCAGCCCCCGACAGGGCATAGGTCAGCCCCAGCATTTT.

The J gene is TRBJ1-1, the V gene TRBV11-2, with D possibly matching TRBD1 (5 bases). CDR1 is SGHAT, CDR2 FQNNGV, per germline. The CDR3 is made up of 17 amino acids. Trimming took 5 bases from V and 1 from J, leaving 20 bases between them. As DNA, the CDR3 is TGTGCCAGCAGCCCCGACAGATACCCCCCTGGGAACACTGAAGCTTTCTTT. The encoded protein is CASSPDRYPPGNTEAFF. The variable domain in full, completed from reference TRBV11-2 and TRBJ1-1, reads EAGVAQSPRYKIIEKRQSVAFWCNPISGHATLYWYQQILGQGPKLLIQFQNNGVVDDSQLPKDRFSAERLKGVDSTLKIQPAKLEDSAVYLCASSPDRYPPGNTEAFFGQGTRLTVV.

The CDR3 region has the DNA TGTGCCAGCTCACCAAGAGGGGGTGGGGAAGCCATTCAGTACTTC. Protein sequence: CASSPRGGGEAIQYF. The chain has TRBV18 and TRBJ2-4; a possible D gene is TRBD1 (6 bases). The V gene lost 2 bases and the J gene lost 9 bases, with 17 bases spanning the gap. The germline V gene encodes CDR1 KGHSH and CDR2 LQKENI. The CDR3 contains 15 residues.

The chain has TRBV7-9 and TRBJ2-5; the D is unclear. The J call may not be correct, given that the DNA end is closer to TRBJ2-7. The V gene's germline CDR1 is SEHNR and CDR2 FQNEAQ (reference sequence). This CDR3 is 13 amino acids long. The CDR3 bases are TGTGCCAGCAGCTTCCCGGGCCCCTACGAGCAGTACTTC. This sequence encodes CASSFPGPYEQYF.

This clone was recorded once. This chain links TRBV5-1 with TRBJ2-5; D is unclear. The CDR3 totals 13 residues. In germline, CDR1 is SGHRS, CDR2 YFSETQ. The V end lost 4 bases, the J end lost 3 bases, and 10 bases lay between the germline ends. The CDR3 protein is CASSPTAKETQYF. In DNA form, the CDR3 reads TGCGCCAGCAGCCCCACAGCAAAAGAGACCCAGTACTTC.

CDR3 residues: CASSLGGMETQYF. CDR3 nucleotides: TGCGCCAGCAGTCTTGGGGGCATGGAGACCCAGTACTTC. The chain combines TRBV5-1 with TRBJ2-5; perhaps TRBD1 as D (6 bases). Germline lookup yields CDR1 SGHRS and CDR2 YFSETQ. CDR3 length equals 13 residues. V was trimmed by 5 bases and J by 5 bases, leaving 13 bases between them.

The chain joins TRBV29-1 to TRBJ1-2, with no clear D. The CDR3 loop spans 13 amino acids. Trimming removed 6 bases from V and 2 bases from J, with 13 bases in between. In germline, CDR1 is SQVTM, CDR2 ANQGSEA. CDR3 loop: CSVQRTENYGYTF. CDR3 DNA: TGCAGCGTGCAAAGGACCGAGAACTATGGCTACACCTTC.

The chain employs TRBV11-2 and TRBJ1-1; possible D gene TRBD1, 5 bases. CDR3 size: 14 residues. CDR1 is SGHAT, CDR2 FQNNGV, per germline. Trimming pared 8 bases from V and 5 bases from J, leaving 18 bases between. The CDR3 DNA follows: TGTGCCAGCTCAAAAGACAGCCCTGGGACTGAAGCTTTCTTT. Its protein product is CASSKDSPGTEAFF.

The chain recombines TRBV5-5 with TRBJ2-5; weak D call: TRBD2 (5 bases). Trimming stripped 2 bases from V and 3 bases from J, with 8 bases between. The germline gives CDR1 SGHKS, CDR2 YYEKEE (reference sequence). The CDR3 runs to 13 residues. As DNA, the CDR3 is TGTGCCAGCAGCTTTTACGGGGAAGAGACCCAGTACTTC. It translates to CASSFYGEETQYF.

The chain recombines TRBV18 with TRBJ2-6; D call uncertain. V lost 3 bases and J lost 0, with 6 bases in between. The CDR3 totals 15 residues. CDR1 and CDR2 from the germline V gene are KGHSH and LQKENI. CDR3 sequence reads: CASSPRNSGANVLTF. Written as DNA, the CDR3 is TGTGCCAGCTCACCCAGAAACTCTGGGGCCAACGTCCTGACTTTC.

The rearrangement uses TRBV9 and TRBJ1-1, with TRBD1 matching 10 bases. The CDR3 length is 14 residues. Germline V gene data show CDR1 as SGDLS and CDR2 as YYNGEE. With 3 bases clipped from V and 10 bases from J, the junction kept 9 bases outside the gene matches. CDR3: CASSAIGTGEGAFF. The DNA for the CDR3 is TGTGCCAGCAGCGCCATAGGGACAGGGGAGGGAGCTTTCTTT.

A word on this clone: This specimen includes other DNA sequences encoding the same CDR3. The chain has TRBV2 and TRBJ2-7; D gene unclear. Germline V gene lookup returns CDR1 SNHLY and CDR2 FYNNEI. The CDR3 covers 12 residues. The V end was cut by 6 bases, the J end by 0 bases, with 6 bases between. The CDR3: CASRLNSYEQYF. The CDR3, as DNA: TGTGCCAGCAGATTGAACTCCTACGAGCAGTACTTC.

This rearrangement joins TRBV9 to TRBJ2-5, with 7 bases that match TRBD2. This CDR3 is 15 amino acids long. The V gene end was trimmed by 3 bases and the J gene end by 5 bases; junction bases not matched to a gene: 10. The germline V gene has CDR1 SGDLS and CDR2 YYNGEE. CDR3 sequence reads: CASSGGGGPWETQYF. CDR3 DNA: TGTGCCAGCAGCGGCGGGGGAGGACCATGGGAGACCCAGTACTTC.